The 14 T cell receptor beta chains listed next were all sequenced from one sample in a study of blood T cell repertoires in COVID-19. Using immunoSEQ multiplex PCR, the repertoire was profiled, and TCRdb retains in-frame clones only, with some absent. The sample yields about 64,000 clones, around 86% seen once. Sequenced material: peripheral blood. These receptors were obtained from a human donor in a cohort sampled during active COVID-19.

The chain recombines TRBV2 with TRBJ2-7, with D perhaps TRBD1 (5 bases). This CDR3 spans 14 amino acids. V lost 6 bases and J 4 bases, leaving 16 bases between the germline ends. Germline V gene sequence: CDR1 SNHLY, CDR2 FYNNEI. CDR3 DNA: TGTGCCAGCAGGACCCTTAGACAGCCTTACGAGCAGTACTTC. Protein sequence: CASRTLRQPYEQYF.

This chain connects TRBV7-8 to TRBJ2-2, with a tentative D call TRBD2 (6 bases). V shed 1 base and J shed 5 bases, with 14 bases lying between them. CDR3 length: 16 residues. Germline loops: CDR1 SGHVS, CDR2 FQNEAQ. The DNA for the CDR3 is TGTGCCAGCAGCTTAGTAAGCCAGGGAGGAACCGGGGAGCTGTTTTTT. As protein: CASSLVSQGGTGELFF.

The rearrangement uses TRBV5-1 and TRBJ2-5; 9 bases are shared with TRBD1. After removal of 5 bases from V and 2 bases from J, the junction contained 7 bases not matched to a gene. Per the germline V gene, CDR1 is SGHRS and CDR2 is YFSETQ. The CDR3 spans 15 residues. Here the CDR3 DNA reads TGCGCCAGCAGACCCGGGACAGGGAATCAAGAGACCCAGTACTTC. It encodes CASRPGTGNQETQYF.

This chain connects TRBV27 to TRBJ2-5; 7 bases map to TRBD1. V shed 0 bases and J 5 bases; nucleotides not matched to a gene: 6. CDR1 is MNHEY, CDR2 SMNVEV, per germline (reference sequence). CDR3 length equals 15 residues. The CDR3 nucleotides read TGTGCCAGCAGTTTATCGACGACAGGGCGGGAGACCCAGTACTTC. This encodes CASSLSTTGRETQYF.

CDR3: CASSSGGAGDTQYF. The CDR3 nucleotides are TGTGCCAGCAGTAGCGGGGGGGCCGGGGATACGCAGTATTTT. The chain has TRBV6-2 or TRBV6-3 and TRBJ2-3, with 10 positions matching TRBD2. V lost 5 bases and J lost 6; bases outside the gene matches: 5. CDR3 length equals 14 residues. CDR1 and CDR2 (germline): MNHEY, SVGEGT.

V gene TRBV4-2 combines with J gene TRBJ2-5; a weak D match, TRBD2 (5 bases). CDR1 is LGHNA and CDR2 is YNFKEQ in the germline V gene. The CDR3 is made up of 14 amino acids. Trimming removed 1 base at V and 5 bases at J, with 11 bases between. CDR3 DNA sequence: TGTGCCAGCAGCCAAGCCCGGACGGGGGAGACCCAGTACTTC. It specifies CASSQARTGETQYF.

This chain joins TRBV5-4 and TRBJ1-1; D gene unclear. V was pared by 4 bases and J by 1 base, with 11 bases between. In germline, CDR1 is SGHNT, CDR2 YYREEE (reference sequence). This CDR3 has 14 residues. As DNA, the CDR3 is TGTGCCAGCAGCCCTAACCGCCGGAACACTGAAGCTTTCTTT. Its protein product is CASSPNRRNTEAFF.

The chain carries TRBV2 and TRBJ2-5; 7 bases match TRBD2. The CDR3 is 14 amino acids. The ends lost 4 bases at V and 3 bases at J; junction bases unmatched: 5. Germline V gene data show CDR1 as SNHLY and CDR2 as FYNNEI. CDR3 region: CASSVSRGKETQYF. As DNA, the CDR3 is TGTGCCAGCAGTGTTTCGCGGGGGAAAGAGACCCAGTACTTC.

V is TRBV14 and J is TRBJ1-2; D gene uncertain. The V gene's germline CDR1 is SGHDN and CDR2 FVKESK. Trimming pared 4 bases from V and 7 bases from J, leaving 13 bases between. CDR3 length equals 13 residues. CDR3 in DNA: TGTGCCAGCAGCCTTTTTCTAGGTGGTGGCTACACCTTC. Encoded protein: CASSLFLGGGYTF.

This clone showed up just once. The V call is TRBV5-1, the J call TRBJ1-6; 7 nucleotides align to TRBD1. Per germline, CDR1 SGHRS and CDR2 YFSETQ. The CDR3 is made up of 16 amino acids. With 1 base clipped from V and 10 bases from J, the junction kept 11 bases outside the gene matches. CDR3 loop: CASSLFGGTVKSPLHF. CDR3 nucleotides: TGCGCCAGCAGCTTGTTTGGTGGGACAGTGAAGTCACCCCTCCACTTT.

CDR3 nucleotides: TGTGCCACCAGTGACCCCGGGACAGGGGACGGCAATGAGCAGTTCTTC. Translated, it gives CATSDPGTGDGNEQFF. J is TRBJ2-1 and V is TRBV24-1; 10 bases line up with TRBD1. Germline values: CDR1 KGHDR, CDR2 SFDVKD. V shed 4 bases and J 6 bases; nucleotides not matched to a gene: 8. This CDR3 is 16 amino acids long.

Only one count was recorded for this clone. This rearrangement joins TRBV3-1 (or the pseudogene TRBV3-2) to TRBJ1-3; D call uncertain. The CDR3 consists of 13 residues. Trimming took 3 bases from V and 3 from J, leaving 6 bases between them. Per the germline V gene, CDR1 is LGHDT and CDR2 is YNNKEL (reference sequence). The CDR3 is CASSQALGNTIYF. DNA of the CDR3: TGTGCCAGCAGCCAGGCCCTTGGAAACACCATATATTTT.

The chain links TRBV15 to TRBJ2-1; D call uncertain. V lost 0 bases and J 15 bases, leaving 12 bases between the germline ends. The CDR3 covers 12 residues. CDR1 is LNHNV and CDR2 is YYDKDF in the germline V gene (reference sequence). CDR3 nucleotides: TGTGCCACCAGCAGAGATTCGATGAGAGCGTTCTTC. The encoded protein is CATSRDSMRAFF.

The J gene is TRBJ2-1, the V gene TRBV2, with TRBD1 as a possible D gene (5 bases). The V gene's germline CDR1 is SNHLY and CDR2 FYNNEI. The CDR3 covers 13 residues. Trimming left V 6 bases short and J 5 bases short, with 11 bases between. Here the CDR3 reads CASRWGSNNEQFF. Written as DNA, the CDR3 is TGTGCCAGCAGGTGGGGCAGTAACAATGAGCAGTTCTTC.